Each of the 13 T cell receptor beta chains below was sequenced from the same sample in a study of molecular identifiers for immune sequencing clone quantification. TCRdb re-called the PCR reads with MiXCR, one entry per CDR3 protein. The sample has about 630,000 distinct CDR3 sequences; about 25% are singletons. The sample consisted of naive CD8+ T cells from blood, with Jurkat cell RNA spiked in. Regarding subset: FACS-sorted CD8+CD4-CCR7+CD45RA+ naive T cells. All receptors derive from a human donor in good health. Some libraries in this study had Jurkat cell RNA spiked in.

V usage is TRBV7-9 and J usage is TRBJ2-2; D is ambiguous. The CDR3 extends over 14 amino acids. The V gene lost 1 base and the J gene lost 8 bases, with 11 bases spanning the gap. The V gene's germline CDR1 is SEHNR and CDR2 FQNEAQ (reference sequence). Here the CDR3 DNA reads TGTGCCAGCAGCTTAGTGTCCAGTTCGGGGGAGCTGTTTTTT. As protein: CASSLVSSSGELFF.

This clonotype was detected a few times. The chain employs TRBV15 and TRBJ2-1, with TRBD2 matching over 10 bases. The V gene end was trimmed by 0 bases and the J gene end by 3 bases; junction bases not matched to a gene: 14. CDR3 size: 20 residues. Germline CDR1 reads LNHNV; CDR2 reads YYDKDF (reference sequence). This chain's CDR3 is CATSRDWEGKRGGIYNEQFF. In DNA form, the CDR3 reads TGTGCCACCAGCAGAGATTGGGAAGGGAAGCGGGGGGGCATCTACAATGAGCAGTTCTTC.

V gene TRBV11-3 combines with J gene TRBJ1-1; D is undetermined. The CDR3 contains 13 residues. Trimming left V 5 bases short and J 7 bases short, with 14 bases between. Germline V gene data show CDR1 as SGHNT and CDR2 as YENEEA. In nucleotides, the CDR3 is TGTGCCAGCAGCAAAGGACGGACGAGTGAAGCTTTCTTT. Translation: CASSKGRTSEAFF.

This clonotype appeared many times. This chain joins TRBV12-5 and TRBJ2-2, with D hard to call. This CDR3 is 16 amino acids long. V was cut by 6 bases and J by 1 base, with 15 bases left in between. The V gene's germline CDR1 is LGHNT and CDR2 FRNRAP. This CDR3 reads CASGPQSGENTGELFF. CDR3 nucleotide sequence: TGTGCTAGTGGCCCCCAGTCTGGGGAGAACACCGGGGAGCTGTTTTTT. The variable domain in full, with the rest retrieved from reference TRBV12-5 and TRBJ2-2, is DARVTQTPRHKVTEMGQEVTMRCQPILGHNTVFWYRQTMMQGLELLAYFRNRAPLDDSGMPKDRFSAEMPDATLATLKIQPSEPRDSAVYFCASGPQSGENTGELFFGEGSRLTVL.

This clonotype was seen ten or more times. CDR3 amino acids: CASSQDRTGANTEAFF. The CDR3 bases are TGCGCCAGCAGCCAAGACCGCACAGGGGCGAACACTGAAGCTTTCTTT. The chain couples TRBV4-3 to TRBJ1-1; TRBD1 matches at 7 bases. The trim removed 0 bases at V and 1 base at J, leaving 5 bases unmatched. The CDR3 is made up of 16 amino acids. The germline V gene encodes CDR1 LGHNA and CDR2 YSLEER.

In regard to this clonotype: Being one base from a much bigger clone, this may be a read error. This chain uses TRBV7-6 with TRBJ2-5; 11 bases align to TRBD2. From germline, CDR1 is SGHVS and CDR2 FNYEAQ. The CDR3 is 12 residues long. The CDR3 protein is CASKGLAETLYF. The CDR3 bases are TGTGCCAGCAAGGGACTAGCGGAGACCCTGTACTTC. The complete variable domain, with remaining parts taken from reference TRBV7-6 and TRBJ2-5, reads GAGVSQSPRYKVTKRGQDVALRCDPISGHVSLYWYRQALGQGPEFLTYFNYEAQQDKSGLPNDRFSAERPEGSISTLTIQRTEQRDSAMYRCASKGLAETLYFGPGTRLLVL.

This clonotype was picked up a small number of times. The chain uses TRBV15 and TRBJ2-2; weak D call: TRBD2 (5 bases). Germline V gives CDR1 LNHNV, CDR2 YYDKDF (reference sequence). The CDR3 extends over 14 amino acids. V lost 8 bases and J 7 bases, leaving 17 bases between the germline ends. The CDR3 spells CATGERPRIGELFF. CDR3 coding DNA: TGTGCCACCGGTGAGCGGCCCAGGATCGGGGAGCTGTTTTTT. Based on the CDR3 plus reference TRBV15 and TRBJ2-2, the full variable domain is DAMVIQNPRYQVTQFGKPVTLSCSQTLNHNVMYWYQQKSSQAPKLLFHYYDKDFNNEADTPDNFQSRRPNTSFCFLDIRSPGLGDTAMYLCATGERPRIGELFFGEGSRLTVL.

Comment on this clonotype: Given a much more abundant clone one base away, this may be a read error. The genes are TRBV29-1 and TRBJ1-1; no reliable D call. The CDR3 is 14 residues long. The germline V and J ends were trimmed by 0 bases and 6 bases, with 14 bases remaining between them. Germline CDR1 reads SQVTM; CDR2 reads ANQGSEA. CDR3 in amino acids: CSVEDRETRPEAFF. DNA of the CDR3: TGCAGCGTTGAAGATCGGGAGACAAGGCCTGAAGCTTTCTTT.

This clonotype has ten or more counts. The rearrangement links TRBV6-5 to TRBJ1-2; 7 bases align to TRBD1. Losses at the gene ends were 5 bases for V and 1 base for J; bases not matched to a gene: 10. Germline V gives CDR1 MNHEY, CDR2 SVGAGI. This CDR3 is built from 16 residues. The CDR3 loop is CASSQRGQSFNYGYTF. In nucleotides, the CDR3 is TGTGCCAGCAGTCAGCGGGGACAGAGCTTTAACTATGGCTACACCTTC.

The chain carries TRBV5-4 and TRBJ1-2; D is unresolved. This CDR3 is built from 14 residues. Germline lookup yields CDR1 SGHNT and CDR2 YYREEE (reference sequence). The germline V and J ends were trimmed by 0 bases and 2 bases, with 8 bases remaining between them. The CDR3 is CASSLDDTNYGYTF. CDR3 nucleotide sequence: TGTGCCAGCAGCTTGGATGATACCAACTATGGCTACACCTTC. Drawing the rest from reference TRBV5-4 and TRBJ1-2, the complete variable domain is ETGVTQSPTHLIKTRGQQVTLRCSSQSGHNTVSWYQQALGQGPQFIFQYYREEENGRGNFPPRFSGLQFPNYSSELNVNALELDDSALYLCASSLDDTNYGYTFGSGTRLTVV.

Concerning this clonotype: The final CDR3 position lacks the conserved phenylalanine or tryptophan, pointing to a likely read error. The genes are TRBV15 and TRBJ2-3; D not resolved. Trimming stripped 6 bases from V and 5 bases from J, with 9 bases between. Germline CDR1 reads LNHNV; CDR2 reads YYDKDF (reference sequence). The CDR3 has 12 residues. Here the CDR3 DNA reads TGTGCCACCAGTTCGACTTTAGATACGCAGTATCTT. This gives the protein CATSSTLDTQYL.

The table lists this clonotype with a few counts. This chain uses TRBV6-2 or TRBV6-3 with TRBJ2-3, with D tentatively TRBD1 or TRBD2 (5 bases each). The CDR3 runs 18 residues. V gave up 2 bases and J gave up 4 bases, with 22 bases separating them. Germline V CDR1 and CDR2: MNHEY, SVGEGT. Here the CDR3 reads CASSYRSGASRSADTQYF. CDR3 in DNA: TGTGCCAGCAGTTACCGTTCCGGGGCCTCTCGGTCTGCAGATACGCAGTATTTT.

This clonotype was counted many times. This CDR3 reads CASSFGGTSTDTQYF. The CDR3 DNA reads TGTGCCAGCAGTTTTGGAGGAACTAGCACAGATACGCAGTATTTT. The V gene is TRBV12-3 or TRBV12-4, the J gene TRBJ2-3, with D perhaps TRBD2 (5 bases). V gave up 3 bases and J gave up 0 bases, with 10 bases separating them. The CDR3 runs 15 residues.